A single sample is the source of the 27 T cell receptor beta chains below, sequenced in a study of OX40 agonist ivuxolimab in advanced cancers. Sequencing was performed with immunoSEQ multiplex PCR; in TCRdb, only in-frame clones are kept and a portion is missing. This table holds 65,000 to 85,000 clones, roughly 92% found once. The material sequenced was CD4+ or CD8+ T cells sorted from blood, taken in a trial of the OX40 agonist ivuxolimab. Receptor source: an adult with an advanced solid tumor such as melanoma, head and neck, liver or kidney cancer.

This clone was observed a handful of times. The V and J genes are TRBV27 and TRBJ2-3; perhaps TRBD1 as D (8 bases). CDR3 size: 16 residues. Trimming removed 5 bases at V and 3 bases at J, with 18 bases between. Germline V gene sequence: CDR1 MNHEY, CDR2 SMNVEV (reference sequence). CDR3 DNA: TGTGCCAGCAGTGCATACAGGGGGGGGCGGACAGATACGCAGTATTTT. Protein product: CASSAYRGGRTDTQYF.

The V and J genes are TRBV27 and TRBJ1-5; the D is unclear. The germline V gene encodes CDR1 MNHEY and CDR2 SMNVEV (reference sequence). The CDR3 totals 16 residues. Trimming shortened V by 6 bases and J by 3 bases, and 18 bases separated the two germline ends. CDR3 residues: CASRKASGSPNQPQHF. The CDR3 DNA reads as TGTGCCAGCAGGAAAGCCAGCGGCAGCCCCAATCAGCCCCAGCATTTT.

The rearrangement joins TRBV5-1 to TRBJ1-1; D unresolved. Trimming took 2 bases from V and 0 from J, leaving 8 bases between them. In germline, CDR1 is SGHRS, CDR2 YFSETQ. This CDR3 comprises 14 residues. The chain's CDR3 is CASSLQNMNTEAFF. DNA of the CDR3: TGCGCCAGCAGCTTACAGAACATGAACACTGAAGCTTTCTTT.

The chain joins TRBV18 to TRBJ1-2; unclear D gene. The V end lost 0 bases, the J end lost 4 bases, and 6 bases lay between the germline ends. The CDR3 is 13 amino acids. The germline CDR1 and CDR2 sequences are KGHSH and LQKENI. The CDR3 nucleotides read TGTGCCAGCTCACCACCGGACTTCTATGGCTACACCTTC. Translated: CASSPPDFYGYTF.

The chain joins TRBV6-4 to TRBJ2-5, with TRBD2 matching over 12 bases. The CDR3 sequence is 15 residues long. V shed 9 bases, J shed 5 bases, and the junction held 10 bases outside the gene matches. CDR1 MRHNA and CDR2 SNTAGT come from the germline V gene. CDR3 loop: CASLAGGPWWETQYF. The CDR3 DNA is TGTGCCAGTCTAGCGGGGGGGCCGTGGTGGGAGACCCAGTACTTC.

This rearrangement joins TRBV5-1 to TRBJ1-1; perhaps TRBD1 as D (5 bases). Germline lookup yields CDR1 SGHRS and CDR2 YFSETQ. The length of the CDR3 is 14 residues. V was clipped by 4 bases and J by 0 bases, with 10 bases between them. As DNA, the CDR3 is TGCGCCAGCAGCCCGACAGACATGAACACTGAAGCTTTCTTT. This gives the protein CASSPTDMNTEAFF.

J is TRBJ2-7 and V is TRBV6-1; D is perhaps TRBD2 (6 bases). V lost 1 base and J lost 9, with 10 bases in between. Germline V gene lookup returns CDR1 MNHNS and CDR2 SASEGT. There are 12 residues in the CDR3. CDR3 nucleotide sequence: TGTGCCAGCAGTGAAGTGGGGGGATCGCAGTACTTC. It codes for CASSEVGGSQYF.

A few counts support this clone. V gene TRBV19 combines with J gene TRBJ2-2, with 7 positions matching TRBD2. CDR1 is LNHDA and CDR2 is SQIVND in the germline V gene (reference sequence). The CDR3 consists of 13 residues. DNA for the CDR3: TGTGCGAGTCGGGGGGAAGGGACCGGGGAGCTGTTTTTT. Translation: CASRGEGTGELFF.

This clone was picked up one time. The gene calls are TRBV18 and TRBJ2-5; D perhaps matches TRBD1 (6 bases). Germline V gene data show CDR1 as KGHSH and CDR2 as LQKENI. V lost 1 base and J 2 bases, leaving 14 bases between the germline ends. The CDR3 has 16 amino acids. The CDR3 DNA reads TGTGCCAGCTCACCACTAGACGGGACAAAGCAAGAGACCCAGTACTTC. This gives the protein CASSPLDGTKQETQYF.

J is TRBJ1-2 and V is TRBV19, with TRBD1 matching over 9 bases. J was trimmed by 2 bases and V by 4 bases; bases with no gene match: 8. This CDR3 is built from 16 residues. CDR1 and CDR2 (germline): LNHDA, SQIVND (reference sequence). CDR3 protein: CASSKKNRGHNYGYTF. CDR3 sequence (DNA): TGTGCCAGTAGTAAAAAAAACAGGGGGCACAACTATGGCTACACCTTC.

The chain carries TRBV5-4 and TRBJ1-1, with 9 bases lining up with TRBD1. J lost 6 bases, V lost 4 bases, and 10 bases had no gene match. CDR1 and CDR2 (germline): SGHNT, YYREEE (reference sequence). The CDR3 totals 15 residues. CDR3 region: CASSPQGAASPEAFF. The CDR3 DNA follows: TGTGCCAGCAGCCCACAGGGGGCGGCCTCACCTGAAGCTTTCTTT.

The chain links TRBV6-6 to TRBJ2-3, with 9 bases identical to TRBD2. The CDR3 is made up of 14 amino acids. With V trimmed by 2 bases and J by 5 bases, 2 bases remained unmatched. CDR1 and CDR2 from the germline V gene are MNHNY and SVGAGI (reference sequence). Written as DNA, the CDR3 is TGTGCCAGCAGTTACGGACTAGCGAAAGATACGCAGTATTTT. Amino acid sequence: CASSYGLAKDTQYF.

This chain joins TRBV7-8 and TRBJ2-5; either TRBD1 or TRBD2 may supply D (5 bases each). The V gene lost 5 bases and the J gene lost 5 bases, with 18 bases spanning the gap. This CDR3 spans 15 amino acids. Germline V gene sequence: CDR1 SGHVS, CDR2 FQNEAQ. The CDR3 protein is CASSPRDGSGETQYF. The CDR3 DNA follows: TGTGCCAGCAGCCCCCGGGACGGTTCAGGGGAGACCCAGTACTTC.

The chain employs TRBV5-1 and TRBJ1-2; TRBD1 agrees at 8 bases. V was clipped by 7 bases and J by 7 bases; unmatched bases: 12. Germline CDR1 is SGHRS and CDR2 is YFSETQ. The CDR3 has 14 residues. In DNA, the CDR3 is TGCGCCAGCGGCAATCCAGGGGGCTCGAGTGGCTACACCTTC. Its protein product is CASGNPGGSSGYTF.

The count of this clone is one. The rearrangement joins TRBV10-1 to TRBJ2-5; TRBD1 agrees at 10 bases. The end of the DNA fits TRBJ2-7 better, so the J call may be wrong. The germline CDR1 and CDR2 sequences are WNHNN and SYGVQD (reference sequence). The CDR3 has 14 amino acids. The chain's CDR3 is CASSYRDRGLEQYF. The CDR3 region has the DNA TGCGCCAGCAGCTACCGGGACAGGGGCCTCGAGCAGTACTTC.

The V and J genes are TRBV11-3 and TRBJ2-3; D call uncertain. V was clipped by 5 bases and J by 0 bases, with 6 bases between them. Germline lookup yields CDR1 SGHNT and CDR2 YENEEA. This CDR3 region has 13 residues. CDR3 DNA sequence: TGTGCCAGCAGCATCGACAGCACAGATACGCAGTATTTT. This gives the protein CASSIDSTDTQYF.

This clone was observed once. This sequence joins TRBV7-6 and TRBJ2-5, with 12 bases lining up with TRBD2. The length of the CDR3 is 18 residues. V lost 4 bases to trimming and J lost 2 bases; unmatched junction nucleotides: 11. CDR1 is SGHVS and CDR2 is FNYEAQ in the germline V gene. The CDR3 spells CASSSRLRLAGEQETQYF. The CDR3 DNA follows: TGTGCCAGCAGCTCAAGACTCAGACTAGCGGGGGAACAAGAGACCCAGTACTTC.

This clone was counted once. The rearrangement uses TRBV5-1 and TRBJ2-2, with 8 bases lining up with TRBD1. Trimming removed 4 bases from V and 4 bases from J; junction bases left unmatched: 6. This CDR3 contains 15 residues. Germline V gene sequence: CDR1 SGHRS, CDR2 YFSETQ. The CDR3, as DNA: TGCGCCAGCAGCCCAGGGGGCCGGGTCACCGGGGAGCTGTTTTTT. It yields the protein CASSPGGRVTGELFF. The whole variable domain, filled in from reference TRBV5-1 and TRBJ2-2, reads KAGVTQTPRYLIKTRGQQVTLSCSPISGHRSVSWYQQTPGQGLQFLFEYFSETQRNKGNFPGRFSGRQFSNSRSEMNVSTLELGDSALYLCASSPGGRVTGELFFGEGSRLTVL.

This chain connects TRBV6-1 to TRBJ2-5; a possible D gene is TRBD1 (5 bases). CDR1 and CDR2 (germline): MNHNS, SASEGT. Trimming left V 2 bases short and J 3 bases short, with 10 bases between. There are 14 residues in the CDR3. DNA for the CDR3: TGTGCCAGCAGTGAACGGCAGGGTGAAGAGACCCAGTACTTC. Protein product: CASSERQGEETQYF.

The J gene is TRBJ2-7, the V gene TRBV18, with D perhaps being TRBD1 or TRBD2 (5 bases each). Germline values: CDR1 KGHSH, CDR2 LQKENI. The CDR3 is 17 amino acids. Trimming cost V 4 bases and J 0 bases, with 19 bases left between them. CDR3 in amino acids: CASSLQKVGTHSYEQYF. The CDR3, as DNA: TGTGCCAGCTCACTGCAGAAGGTGGGGACCCACTCCTACGAGCAGTACTTC. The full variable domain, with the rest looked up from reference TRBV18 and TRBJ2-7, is NAGVMQNPRHLVRRRGQEARLRCSPMKGHSHVYWYRQLPEEGLKFMVYLQKENIIDESGMPKERFSAEFPKEGPSILRIQQVVRGDSAAYFCASSLQKVGTHSYEQYFGPGTRLTVT.

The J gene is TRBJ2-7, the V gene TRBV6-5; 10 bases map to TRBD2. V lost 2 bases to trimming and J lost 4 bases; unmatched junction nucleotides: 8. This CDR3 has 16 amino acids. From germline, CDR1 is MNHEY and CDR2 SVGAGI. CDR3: CASSYMRSSGRYEQYF. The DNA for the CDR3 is TGTGCCAGCAGTTACATGAGATCTAGCGGGAGATACGAGCAGTACTTC.

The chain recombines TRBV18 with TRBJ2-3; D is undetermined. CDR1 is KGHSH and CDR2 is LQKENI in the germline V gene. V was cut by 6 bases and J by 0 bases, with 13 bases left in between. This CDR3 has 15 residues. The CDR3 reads CASSPNEDSTDTQYF. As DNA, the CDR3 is TGTGCCAGCTCTCCAAATGAGGACAGCACAGATACGCAGTATTTT.

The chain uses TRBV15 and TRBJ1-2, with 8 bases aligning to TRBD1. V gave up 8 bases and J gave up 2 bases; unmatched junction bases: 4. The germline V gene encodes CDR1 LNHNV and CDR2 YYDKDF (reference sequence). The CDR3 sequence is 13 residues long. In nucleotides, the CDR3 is TGTGCCACCGGGAGGACAGGGAACTATGGCTACACCTTC. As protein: CATGRTGNYGYTF.

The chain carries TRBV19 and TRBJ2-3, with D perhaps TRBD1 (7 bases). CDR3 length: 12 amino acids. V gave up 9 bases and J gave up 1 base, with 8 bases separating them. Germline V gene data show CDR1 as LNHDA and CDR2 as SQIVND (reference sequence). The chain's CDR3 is CASRGGTDTQYF. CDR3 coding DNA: TGTGCCAGCAGGGGGGGCACAGATACGCAGTATTTT.

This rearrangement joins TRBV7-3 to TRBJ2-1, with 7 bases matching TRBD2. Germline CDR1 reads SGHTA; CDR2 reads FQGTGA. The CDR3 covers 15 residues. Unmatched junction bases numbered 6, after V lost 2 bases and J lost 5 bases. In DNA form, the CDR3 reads TGTGCCAGCAGCTTATATCCTAGCGGTGACAATGAGCAGTTCTTC. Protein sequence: CASSLYPSGDNEQFF.

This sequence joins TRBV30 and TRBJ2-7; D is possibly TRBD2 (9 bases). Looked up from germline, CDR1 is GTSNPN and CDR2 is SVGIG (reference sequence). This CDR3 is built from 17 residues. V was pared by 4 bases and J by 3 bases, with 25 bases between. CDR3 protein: CAWTPSTGGTSYYEQYF. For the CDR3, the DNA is TGTGCCTGGACGCCCTCAACAGGGGGGACTAGCTACTACGAGCAGTACTTC.

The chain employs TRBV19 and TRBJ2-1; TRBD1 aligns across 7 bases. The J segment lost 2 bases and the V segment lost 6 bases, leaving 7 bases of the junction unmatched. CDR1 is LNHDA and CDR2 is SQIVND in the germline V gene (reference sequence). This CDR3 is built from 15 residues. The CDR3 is CASSEQGWTYNEQFF. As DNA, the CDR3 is TGTGCCAGTAGCGAACAGGGGTGGACCTACAATGAGCAGTTCTTC.